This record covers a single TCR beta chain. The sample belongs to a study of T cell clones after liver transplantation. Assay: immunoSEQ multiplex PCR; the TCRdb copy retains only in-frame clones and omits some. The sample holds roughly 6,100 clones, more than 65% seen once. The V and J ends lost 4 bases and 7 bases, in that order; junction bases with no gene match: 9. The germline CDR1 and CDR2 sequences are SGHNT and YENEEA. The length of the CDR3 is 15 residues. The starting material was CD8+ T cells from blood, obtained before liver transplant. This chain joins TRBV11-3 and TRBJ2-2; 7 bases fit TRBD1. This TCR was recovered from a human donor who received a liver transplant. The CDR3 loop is CASSSIGQEHGELFF. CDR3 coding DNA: TGTGCCAGCAGCTCGATCGGACAGGAGCACGGGGAGCTGTTTTTT.